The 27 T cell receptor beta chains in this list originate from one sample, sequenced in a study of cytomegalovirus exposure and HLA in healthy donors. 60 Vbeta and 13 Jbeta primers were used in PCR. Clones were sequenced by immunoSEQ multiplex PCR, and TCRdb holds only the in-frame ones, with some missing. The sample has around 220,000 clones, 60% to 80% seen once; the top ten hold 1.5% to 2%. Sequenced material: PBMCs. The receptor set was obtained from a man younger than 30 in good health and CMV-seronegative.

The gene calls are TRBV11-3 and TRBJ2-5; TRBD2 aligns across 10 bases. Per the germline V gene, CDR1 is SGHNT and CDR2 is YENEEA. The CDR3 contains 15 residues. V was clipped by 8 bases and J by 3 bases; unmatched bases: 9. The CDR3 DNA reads TGTGCCAGCCTTAGCCGCAGCGGGGGGGAAGAGACCCAGTACTTC. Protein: CASLSRSGGEETQYF.

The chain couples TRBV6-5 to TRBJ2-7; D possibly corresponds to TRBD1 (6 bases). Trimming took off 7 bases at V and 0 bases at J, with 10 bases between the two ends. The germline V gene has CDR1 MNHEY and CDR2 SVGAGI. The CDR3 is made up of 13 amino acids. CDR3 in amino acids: CASKDSSSYEQYF. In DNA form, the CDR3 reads TGTGCCAGCAAGGACAGCAGCTCCTACGAGCAGTACTTC.

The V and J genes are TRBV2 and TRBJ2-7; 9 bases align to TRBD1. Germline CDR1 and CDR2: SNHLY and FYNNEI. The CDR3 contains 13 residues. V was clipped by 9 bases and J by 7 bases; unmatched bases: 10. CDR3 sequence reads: CARGGQGTREQYF. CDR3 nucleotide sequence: TGTGCCAGGGGGGGACAGGGCACACGAGAGCAGTACTTC.

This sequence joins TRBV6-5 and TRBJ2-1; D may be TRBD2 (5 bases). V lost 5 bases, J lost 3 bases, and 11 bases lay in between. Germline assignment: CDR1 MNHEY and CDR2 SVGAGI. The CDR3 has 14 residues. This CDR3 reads CASSPGSVYNEQFF. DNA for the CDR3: TGTGCCAGCAGTCCAGGTAGCGTCTACAATGAGCAGTTCTTC.

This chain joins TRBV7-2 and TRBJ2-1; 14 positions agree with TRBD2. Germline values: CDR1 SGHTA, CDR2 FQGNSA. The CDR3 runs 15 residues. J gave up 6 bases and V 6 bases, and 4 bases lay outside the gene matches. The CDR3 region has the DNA TGTGCCAGCAGTGAGGGACTAGCGGGAGTCAATGAGCAGTTCTTC. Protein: CASSEGLAGVNEQFF.

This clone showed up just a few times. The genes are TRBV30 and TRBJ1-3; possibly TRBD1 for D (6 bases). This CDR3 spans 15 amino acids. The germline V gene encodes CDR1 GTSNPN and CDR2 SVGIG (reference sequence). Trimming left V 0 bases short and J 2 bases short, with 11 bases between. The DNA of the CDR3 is TGTGCCTGGAGTGTACTAACAGGGCCTGGAAACACCATATATTTT. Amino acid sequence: CAWSVLTGPGNTIYF.

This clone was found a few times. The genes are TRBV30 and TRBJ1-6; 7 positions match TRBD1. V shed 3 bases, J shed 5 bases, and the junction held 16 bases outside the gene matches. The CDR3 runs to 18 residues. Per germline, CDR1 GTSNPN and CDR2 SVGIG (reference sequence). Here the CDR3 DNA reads TGTGCCTGGAGCAAAGGTGGGACAGTCCCAACAAATAATTCACCCCTCCACTTT. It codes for CAWSKGGTVPTNNSPLHF.

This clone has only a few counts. The CDR3 DNA is TGTGCCAGCAGTGAGTCCAGCGGGAGTGGGACTAGCACAGATACGCAGTATTTT. Translating gives CASSESSGSGTSTDTQYF. The chain joins TRBV25-1 to TRBJ2-3, with 8 bases fitting TRBD2. Germline V gene data show CDR1 as MGHDK and CDR2 as SYGVNS. CDR3 length: 18 residues. V shed 3 bases and J 0 bases; nucleotides not matched to a gene: 11.

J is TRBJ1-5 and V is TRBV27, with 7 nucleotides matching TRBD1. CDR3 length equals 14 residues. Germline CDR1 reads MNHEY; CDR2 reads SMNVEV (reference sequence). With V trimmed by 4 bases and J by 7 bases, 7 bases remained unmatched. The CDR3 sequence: CASSYKGAGQPQHF. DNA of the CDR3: TGTGCCAGCAGTTACAAGGGGGCTGGACAGCCCCAGCATTTT.

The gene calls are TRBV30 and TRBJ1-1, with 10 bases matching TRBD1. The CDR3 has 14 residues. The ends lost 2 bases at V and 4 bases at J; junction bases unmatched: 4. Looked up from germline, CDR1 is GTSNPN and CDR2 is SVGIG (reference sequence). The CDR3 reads CAWSKTGGGTEAFF. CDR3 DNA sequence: TGTGCCTGGAGTAAGACAGGGGGCGGCACTGAAGCTTTCTTT.

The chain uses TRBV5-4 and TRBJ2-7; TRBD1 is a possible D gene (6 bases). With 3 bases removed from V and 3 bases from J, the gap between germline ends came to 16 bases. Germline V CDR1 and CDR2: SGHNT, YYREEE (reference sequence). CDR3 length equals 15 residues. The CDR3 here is CASSSTIGQNYEQYF. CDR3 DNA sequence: TGTGCCAGCAGCTCAACGATCGGACAGAACTACGAGCAGTACTTC.

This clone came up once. This CDR3 reads CASSLWFSSGANVLTF. CDR3 nucleotides: TGTGCCAGCAGTTTATGGTTCAGCTCTGGGGCCAACGTCCTGACTTTC. The chain is built from TRBV28 and TRBJ2-6; D unresolved. This CDR3 spans 16 amino acids. The V gene lost 0 bases and the J gene lost 0 bases, with 6 bases spanning the gap. Germline assignment: CDR1 MDHEN and CDR2 SYDVKM. The whole variable domain, remainder taken from reference TRBV28 and TRBJ2-6, is DVKVTQSSRYLVKRTGEKVFLECVQDMDHENMFWYRQDPGLGLRLIYFSYDVKMKEKGDIPEGYSVSREKKERFSLILESASTNQTSMYLCASSLWFSSGANVLTFGAGSRLTVL.

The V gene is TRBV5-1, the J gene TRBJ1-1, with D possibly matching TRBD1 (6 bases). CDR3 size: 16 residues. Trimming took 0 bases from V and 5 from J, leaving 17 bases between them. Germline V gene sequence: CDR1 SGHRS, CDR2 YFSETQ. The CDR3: CASSLANGGGATEAFF. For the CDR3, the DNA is TGCGCCAGCAGCTTGGCCAACGGAGGGGGGGCAACTGAAGCTTTCTTT. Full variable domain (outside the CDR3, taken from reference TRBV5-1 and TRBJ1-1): KAGVTQTPRYLIKTRGQQVTLSCSPISGHRSVSWYQQTPGQGLQFLFEYFSETQRNKGNFPGRFSGRQFSNSRSEMNVSTLELGDSALYLCASSLANGGGATEAFFGQGTRLTVV.

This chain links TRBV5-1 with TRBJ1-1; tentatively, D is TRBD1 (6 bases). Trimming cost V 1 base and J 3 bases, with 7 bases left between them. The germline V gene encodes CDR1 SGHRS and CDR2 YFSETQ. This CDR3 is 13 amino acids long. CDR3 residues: CASSLSGDTEAFF. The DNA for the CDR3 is TGCGCCAGCAGCTTGTCAGGGGACACTGAAGCTTTCTTT. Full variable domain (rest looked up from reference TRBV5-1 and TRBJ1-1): KAGVTQTPRYLIKTRGQQVTLSCSPISGHRSVSWYQQTPGQGLQFLFEYFSETQRNKGNFPGRFSGRQFSNSRSEMNVSTLELGDSALYLCASSLSGDTEAFFGQGTRLTVV.

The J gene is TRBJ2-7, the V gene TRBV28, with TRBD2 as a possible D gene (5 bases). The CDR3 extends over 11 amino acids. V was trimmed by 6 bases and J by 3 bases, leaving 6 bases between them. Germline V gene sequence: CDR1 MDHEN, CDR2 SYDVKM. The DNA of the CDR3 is TGTGCCAGCAGCGCGGGCTACGAGCAGTACTTC. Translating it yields CASSAGYEQYF. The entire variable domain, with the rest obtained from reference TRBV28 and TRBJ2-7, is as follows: DVKVTQSSRYLVKRTGEKVFLECVQDMDHENMFWYRQDPGLGLRLIYFSYDVKMKEKGDIPEGYSVSREKKERFSLILESASTNQTSMYLCASSAGYEQYFGPGTRLTVT.

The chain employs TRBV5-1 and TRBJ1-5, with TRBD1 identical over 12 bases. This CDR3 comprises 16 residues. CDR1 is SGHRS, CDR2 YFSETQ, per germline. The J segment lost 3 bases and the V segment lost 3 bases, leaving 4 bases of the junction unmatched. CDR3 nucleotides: TGCGCCAGCAGCTCCGGGACAGGGGGCTTCAATCAGCCCCAGCATTTT. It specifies CASSSGTGGFNQPQHF.

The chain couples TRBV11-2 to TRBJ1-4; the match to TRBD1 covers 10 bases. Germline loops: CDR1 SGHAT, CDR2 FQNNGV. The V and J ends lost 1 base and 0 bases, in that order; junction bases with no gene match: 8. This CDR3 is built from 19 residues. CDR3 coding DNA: TGTGCCAGCAGCTTAGGCCCATGGACAGGGGGGACAACTAATGAAAAACTGTTTTTT. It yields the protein CASSLGPWTGGTTNEKLFF. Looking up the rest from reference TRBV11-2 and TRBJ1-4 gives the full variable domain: EAGVAQSPRYKIIEKRQSVAFWCNPISGHATLYWYQQILGQGPKLLIQFQNNGVVDDSQLPKDRFSAERLKGVDSTLKIQPAKLEDSAVYLCASSLGPWTGGTTNEKLFFGSGTQLSVL.

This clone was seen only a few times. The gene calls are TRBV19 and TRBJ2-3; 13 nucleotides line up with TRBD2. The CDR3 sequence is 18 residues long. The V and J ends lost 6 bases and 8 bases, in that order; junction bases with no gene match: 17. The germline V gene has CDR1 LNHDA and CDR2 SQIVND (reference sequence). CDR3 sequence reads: CASSNPAGTSGTPGTQYF. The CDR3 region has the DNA TGTGCCAGTAGCAATCCAGCCGGGACTAGCGGGACCCCAGGTACGCAGTATTTT.

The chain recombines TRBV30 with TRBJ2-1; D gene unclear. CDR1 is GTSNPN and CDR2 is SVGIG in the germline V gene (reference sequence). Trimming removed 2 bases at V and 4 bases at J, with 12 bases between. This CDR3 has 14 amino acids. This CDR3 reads CAWSLASGYNEQFF. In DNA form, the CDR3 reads TGTGCCTGGAGTTTGGCGTCGGGTTACAATGAGCAGTTCTTC.

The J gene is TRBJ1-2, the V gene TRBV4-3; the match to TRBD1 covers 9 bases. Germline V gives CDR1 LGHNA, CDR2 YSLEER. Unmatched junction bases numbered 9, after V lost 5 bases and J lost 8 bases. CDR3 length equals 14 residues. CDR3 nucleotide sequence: TGCGCCAGCAGCGGCGCCGGGACAGGGTGGGGCTACACCTTC. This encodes CASSGAGTGWGYTF.

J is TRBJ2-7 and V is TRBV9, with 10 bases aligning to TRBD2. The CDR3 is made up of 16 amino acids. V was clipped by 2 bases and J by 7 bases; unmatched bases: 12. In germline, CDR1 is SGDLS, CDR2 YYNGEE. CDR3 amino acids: CASSVAGTSAGGEQYF. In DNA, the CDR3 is TGTGCCAGCAGCGTTGCCGGGACTAGCGCAGGTGGGGAGCAGTACTTC.

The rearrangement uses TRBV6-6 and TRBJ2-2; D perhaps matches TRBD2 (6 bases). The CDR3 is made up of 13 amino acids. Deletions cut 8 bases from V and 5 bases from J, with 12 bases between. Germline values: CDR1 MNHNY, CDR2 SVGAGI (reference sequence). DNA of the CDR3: TGTGCCAGCGGGAGGTCAACTACCGGGGAGCTGTTTTTT. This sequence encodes CASGRSTTGELFF.

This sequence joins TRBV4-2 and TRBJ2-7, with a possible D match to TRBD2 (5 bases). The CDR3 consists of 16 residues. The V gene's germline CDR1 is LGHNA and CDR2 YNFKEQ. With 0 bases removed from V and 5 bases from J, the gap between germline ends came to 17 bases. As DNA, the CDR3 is TGTGCCAGCAGCCAAGATGGGCTAGCCCCGGTCGACGAGCAGTACTTC. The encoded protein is CASSQDGLAPVDEQYF.

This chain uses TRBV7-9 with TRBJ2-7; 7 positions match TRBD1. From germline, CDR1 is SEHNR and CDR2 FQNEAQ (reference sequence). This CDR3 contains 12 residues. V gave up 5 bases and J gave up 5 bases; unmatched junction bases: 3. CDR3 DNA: TGTGCCAGCAGCCGACAGGGTCACGAGCAGTACTTC. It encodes CASSRQGHEQYF.

The CDR3 is CASNQGREPQHF. The DNA for the CDR3 is TGTGCCAGTAATCAGGGGAGGGAGCCCCAGCATTTT. The rearrangement links TRBV19 to TRBJ1-5; D perhaps matches TRBD1 (6 bases). Trimming removed 7 bases from V and 8 bases from J, with 12 bases in between. This CDR3 has 12 residues. The germline V gene encodes CDR1 LNHDA and CDR2 SQIVND (reference sequence).

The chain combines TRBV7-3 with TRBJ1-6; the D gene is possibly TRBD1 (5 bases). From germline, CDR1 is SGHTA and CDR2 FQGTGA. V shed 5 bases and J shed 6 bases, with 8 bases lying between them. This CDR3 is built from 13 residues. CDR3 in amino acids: CASSGGSNSPLHF. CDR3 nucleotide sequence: TGTGCCAGCAGCGGGGGGAGTAATTCACCCCTCCACTTT.

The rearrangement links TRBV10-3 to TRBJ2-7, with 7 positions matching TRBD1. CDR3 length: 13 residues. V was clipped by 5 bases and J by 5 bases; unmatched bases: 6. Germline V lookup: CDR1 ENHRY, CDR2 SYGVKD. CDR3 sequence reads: CAISRQGPDEQYF. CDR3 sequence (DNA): TGTGCCATCAGTCGACAGGGACCTGACGAGCAGTACTTC.